One sample yielded the 14 T cell receptor beta chains listed below, sequenced in a study of low-dose radiotherapy and immunotherapy resistance in tumors. The time point is: before trial treatment. Gene-specific TRAV and TRBV primers were used for first-strand cDNA, covering alpha and beta chains. TCR amplification involved roughly 21 PCR cycles with a constant-region primer and V-primer adapter. TCRdb re-called the reads through MiXCR, storing one row per CDR3 protein. The data hold around 76,000 distinct CDR3 sequences, with about a third observed a single time. Material: PBMCs, obtained before treatment. These receptors came from a female donor with ovarian cancer.

The chain joins TRBV7-8 to TRBJ2-7, with 14 bases that match TRBD2. CDR1 and CDR2 (germline): SGHVS, FQNEAQ. The CDR3 loop spans 16 amino acids. V gave up 5 bases and J gave up 1 base; unmatched junction bases: 4. CDR3 residues: CASSTRLAGGSYEQYF. In nucleotides, the CDR3 is TGTGCCAGCAGCACTAGACTAGCGGGAGGGTCCTACGAGCAGTACTTC.

In its sample, this clonotype was seen many times. This chain connects TRBV6-6 to TRBJ2-7, with TRBD2 matching 12 bases. The V gene end was trimmed by 6 bases and the J gene end by 0 bases; junction bases not matched to a gene: 3. CDR1 is MNHNY and CDR2 is SVGAGI in the germline V gene (reference sequence). This CDR3 comprises 15 residues. The CDR3 is CASRATSGSSYEQYF. Written as DNA, the CDR3 is TGTGCCAGCAGAGCGACTAGCGGGAGCTCCTACGAGCAGTACTTC.

This chain connects TRBV6-1 to TRBJ1-3; D perhaps matches TRBD1 (5 bases). In germline, CDR1 is MNHNS, CDR2 SASEGT. The CDR3 totals 16 residues. Trimming took 7 bases from V and 1 from J, leaving 17 bases between them. CDR3 sequence: CASKQGVTLSGNTIYF. The CDR3 region has the DNA TGTGCCAGCAAGCAGGGAGTTACGCTGTCTGGAAACACCATATATTTT.

This clonotype was picked up many times. The chain combines TRBV12-3 or TRBV12-4 with TRBJ2-7; a possible D gene is TRBD2 (6 bases). The length of the CDR3 is 16 residues. V shed 1 base and J shed 6 bases, with 19 bases lying between them. CDR3 sequence: CASSLVQGVNSGEQYF. DNA of the CDR3: TGTGCCAGCAGTTTAGTCCAGGGCGTAAATAGCGGCGAGCAGTACTTC.

The chain couples TRBV29-1 to TRBJ2-5; TRBD2 agrees at 15 bases. There are 15 residues in the CDR3. The germline V gene has CDR1 SQVTM and CDR2 ANQGSEA. V gave up 7 bases and J gave up 4 bases; unmatched junction bases: 7. CDR3 bases: TGCAGCGGCGGACTAGCGGGGGGGCGTGGAGAGACCCAGTACTTC. Translation: CSGGLAGGRGETQYF.

The V gene is TRBV5-1, the J gene TRBJ1-6; D remains unclear. Germline-derived CDR1 and CDR2 are SGHRS and YFSETQ. Trimming pared 2 bases from V and 6 bases from J, leaving 9 bases between. There are 14 residues in the CDR3. DNA of the CDR3: TGCGCCAGCAGCTTACATGGAAGTAATTCACCCCTCCACTTT. Translating gives CASSLHGSNSPLHF. The variable domain in full, with the rest retrieved from reference TRBV5-1 and TRBJ1-6, is KAGVTQTPRYLIKTRGQQVTLSCSPISGHRSVSWYQQTPGQGLQFLFEYFSETQRNKGNFPGRFSGRQFSNSRSEMNVSTLELGDSALYLCASSLHGSNSPLHFGNGTRLTVT.

The rearrangement uses TRBV7-2 and TRBJ2-4, with D perhaps TRBD1 or TRBD2 (5 bases each). Trimming pared 1 base from V and 6 bases from J, leaving 13 bases between. The CDR3 runs 15 residues. CDR1 is SGHTA and CDR2 is FQGNSA in the germline V gene. CDR3 loop: CASSLDPSGTNIQYF. CDR3 in DNA: TGTGCCAGCAGCTTAGACCCTTCAGGGACAAACATTCAGTACTTC.

V gene TRBV4-3 combines with J gene TRBJ1-1, with 7 bases identical to TRBD1. Germline CDR1 reads LGHNA; CDR2 reads YSLEER. The V segment lost 2 bases and the J segment 6 bases; nucleotides outside the gene matches: 3. This CDR3 contains 13 residues. CDR3 sequence reads: CASSQQGEPEAFF. CDR3 sequence (DNA): TGCGCCAGCAGCCAACAGGGGGAACCTGAAGCTTTCTTT.

The table lists this clonotype with many counts. V usage is TRBV27 and J usage is TRBJ2-2; the D is unclear. V shed 3 bases and J shed 0 bases, with 11 bases lying between them. This CDR3 is built from 16 residues. Germline lookup yields CDR1 MNHEY and CDR2 SMNVEV (reference sequence). CDR3 in amino acids: CASSFPDHTNTGELFF. The CDR3 DNA reads as TGTGCCAGCAGTTTCCCGGACCATACGAACACCGGGGAGCTGTTTTTT.

This clonotype was seen repeatedly, ten times or more. One end of the junction varies from germline; a read error may be responsible. CDR3 sequence: CASSQSDSLDQPQHF. DNA for the CDR3: TGTGCCAGCAGCCAATCGGACAGTCTGGATCAGCCCCAGCATTTT. The chain joins TRBV4-1 to TRBJ1-5, with D possibly TRBD1 on 6 matching bases. From germline, CDR1 is MGHRA and CDR2 YSYEKL. The CDR3 has 15 amino acids.

This clonotype was found many times. The chain's CDR3 is CASSPILAGGTKNIQYF. The CDR3 DNA sequence: TGTGCCAGCAGCCCTATTCTAGCGGGAGGCACCAAAAACATTCAGTACTTC. The chain links TRBV7-9 to TRBJ2-4; 11 bases map to TRBD2. Germline V CDR1 and CDR2: SEHNR, FQNEAQ (reference sequence). The CDR3 is 17 amino acids. Trimming at V came to 5 bases and at J to 2 bases, leaving 8 bases not matched to a gene.

This clonotype showed up many times. The CDR3 spells CASSVRVSGGSYNEQFF. In nucleotides, the CDR3 is TGTGCCAGCAGTGTTCGGGTTAGCGGGGGCTCCTACAATGAGCAGTTCTTC. The chain recombines TRBV2 with TRBJ2-1, with 9 positions matching TRBD2. V gave up 4 bases and J gave up 0 bases; unmatched junction bases: 7. CDR1 is SNHLY and CDR2 is FYNNEI in the germline V gene. CDR3 length: 17 amino acids.

This clonotype has a count of ten or more. This chain uses TRBV10-3 with TRBJ2-3, with D perhaps matching TRBD1 (5 bases). This CDR3 is built from 14 residues. From germline, CDR1 is ENHRY and CDR2 SYGVKD. Trimming took off 4 bases at V and 4 bases at J, with 12 bases between the two ends. The CDR3, as DNA: TGTGCCATCAGTGTCCCCAGGGAAGCAGATACGCAGTATTTT. Residues: CAISVPREADTQYF.

Only a few counts were recorded for this clonotype. DNA of the CDR3: TGTGCCAGCAACAGCGGGACGAACACCGGGGAGCTGTTTTTT. This sequence encodes CASNSGTNTGELFF. The chain carries TRBV9 and TRBJ2-2, with TRBD2 identical over 7 bases. The germline CDR1 and CDR2 sequences are SGDLS and YYNGEE. The trim removed 6 bases at V and 0 bases at J, leaving 2 bases unmatched. This CDR3 region has 14 residues. The entire variable domain, with the rest obtained from reference TRBV9 and TRBJ2-2, is as follows: DSGVTQTPKHLITATGQRVTLRCSPRSGDLSVYWYQQSLDQGLQFLIQYYNGEERAKGNILERFSAQQFPDLHSELNLSSLELGDSALYFCASNSGTNTGELFFGEGSRLTVL.